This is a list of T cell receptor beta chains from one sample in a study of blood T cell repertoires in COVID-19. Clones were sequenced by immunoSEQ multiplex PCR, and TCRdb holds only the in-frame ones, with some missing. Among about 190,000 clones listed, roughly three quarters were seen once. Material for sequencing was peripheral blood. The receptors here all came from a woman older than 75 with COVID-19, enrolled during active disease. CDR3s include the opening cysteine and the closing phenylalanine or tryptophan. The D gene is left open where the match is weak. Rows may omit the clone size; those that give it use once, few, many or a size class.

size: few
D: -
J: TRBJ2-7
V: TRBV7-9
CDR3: CASSLSRVYEQYF
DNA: TGTGCCAGCAGCTTAAGCAGGGTCTACGAGCAGTACTTC

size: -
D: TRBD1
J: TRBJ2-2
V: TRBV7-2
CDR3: CASSLEAGGYSGELFF
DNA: TGTGCCAGCAGCTTAGAAGCAGGGGGCTATAGCGGGGAGCTGTTTTTT

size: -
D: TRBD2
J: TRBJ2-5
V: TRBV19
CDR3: CASRAGVEETQYF
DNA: TGTGCCAGTAGGGCGGGAGTGGAAGAGACCCAGTACTTC

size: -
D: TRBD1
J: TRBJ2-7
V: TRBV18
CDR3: CASSPTGADYYEQYF
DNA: TGTGCCAGCTCACCGACAGGGGCCGACTACTACGAGCAGTACTTC

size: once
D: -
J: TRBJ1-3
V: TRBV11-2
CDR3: CASSPSYSGNTIYF
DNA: TGTGCCAGCAGCCCCTCCTACTCTGGAAACACCATATATTTT

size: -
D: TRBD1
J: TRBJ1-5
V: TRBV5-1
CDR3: CASSMGQSGQPQHF
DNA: TGCGCCAGCAGCATGGGACAGTCCGGGCAGCCCCAGCATTTT

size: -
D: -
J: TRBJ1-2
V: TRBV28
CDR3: CASSLLSLAGGYTF
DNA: TGTGCCAGCAGTTTATTGTCTTTAGCGGGTGGCTACACCTTC

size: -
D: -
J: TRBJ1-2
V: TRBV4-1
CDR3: CASNHPAGRVYGYTF
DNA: TGCGCCAGCAACCACCCTGCAGGGCGCGTCTATGGCTACACCTTC

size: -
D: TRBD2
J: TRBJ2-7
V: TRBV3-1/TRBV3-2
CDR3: CASSHKGTLRGGPYEQYF
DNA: TGTGCCAGCAGCCACAAGGGGACCCTTCGGGGGGGCCCCTACGAGCAGTACTTC

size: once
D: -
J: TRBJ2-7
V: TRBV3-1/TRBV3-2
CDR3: CASSQDIRGGAQSYEQYF
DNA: TGTGCCAGCAGCCAAGACATACGTGGGGGGGCCCAATCCTACGAGCAGTACTTC

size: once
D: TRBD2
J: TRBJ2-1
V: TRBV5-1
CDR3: CASSFRTSGTNNEQFF
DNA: TGCGCCAGCAGCTTCAGGACTAGCGGGACCAACAATGAGCAGTTCTTC

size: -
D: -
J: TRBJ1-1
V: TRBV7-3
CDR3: CASSFLGGDHTEAFF
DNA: TGTGCCAGCAGCTTTCTGGGCGGGGACCACACTGAAGCTTTCTTT

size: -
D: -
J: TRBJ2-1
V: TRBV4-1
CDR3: CASSLGQQGGFF
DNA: TGCGCCAGCAGCCTGGGTCAACAGGGTGGTTTCTTC

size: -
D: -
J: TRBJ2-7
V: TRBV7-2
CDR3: CASSGQQLEQYF
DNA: TGTGCCAGCTCCGGACAGCAACTCGAGCAGTACTTC

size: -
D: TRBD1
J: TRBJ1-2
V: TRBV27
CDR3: CASSLSLTGTNYGYTF
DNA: TGTGCCAGCAGTTTATCCCTGACAGGGACTAACTATGGCTACACCTTC

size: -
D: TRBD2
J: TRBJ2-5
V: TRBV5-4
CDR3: CASSGETSGGRYQETQYF
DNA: TGTGCCAGCAGCGGGGAGACTAGCGGGGGCCGGTACCAAGAGACCCAGTACTTC

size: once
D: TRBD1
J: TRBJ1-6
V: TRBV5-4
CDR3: CASSLDRGNSPLHF
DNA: TGTGCCAGCAGCTTGGACAGGGGTAATTCACCCCTCCACTTT

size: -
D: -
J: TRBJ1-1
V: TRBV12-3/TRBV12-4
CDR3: CASSFHTGEAFF
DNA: TGTGCCAGCAGTTTTCATACGGGGGAAGCTTTCTTT

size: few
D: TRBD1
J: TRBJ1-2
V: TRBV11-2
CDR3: CASLGPGGDYGYTF
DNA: TGTGCCAGTCTCGGGCCAGGGGGCGACTATGGCTACACCTTC

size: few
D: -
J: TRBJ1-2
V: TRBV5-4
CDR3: CASSLVGAARGYTF
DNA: TGTGCCAGCAGCTTGGTGGGGGCTGCTCGAGGCTACACCTTC

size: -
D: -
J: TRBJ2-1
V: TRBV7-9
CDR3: CASSSYVGGVFHEQFF
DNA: TGTGCCAGCAGCTCCTACGTGGGCGGGGTGTTCCATGAGCAGTTCTTC

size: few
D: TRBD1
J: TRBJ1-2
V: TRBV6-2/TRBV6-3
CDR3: CASSIGQGRAYGYTF
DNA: TGTGCCAGCAGTATCGGACAGGGACGGGCCTATGGCTACACCTTC

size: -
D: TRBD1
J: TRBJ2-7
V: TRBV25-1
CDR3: CASNRDRGYEQYF
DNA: TGTGCCAGCAACCGGGACAGGGGCTACGAGCAGTACTTC

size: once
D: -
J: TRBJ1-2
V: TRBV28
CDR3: CASSPPRLTYGYTF
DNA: TGTGCCAGCAGTCCTCCCAGGCTGACCTATGGCTACACCTTC

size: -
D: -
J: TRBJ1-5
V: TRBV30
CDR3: CAWSHSVHQPQHF
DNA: TGTGCCTGGAGTCATTCAGTGCATCAGCCCCAGCATTTT

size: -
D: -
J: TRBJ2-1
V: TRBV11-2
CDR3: CASSLASAPSYNEQFF
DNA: TGTGCCAGCAGCTTGGCTAGCGCCCCTTCCTACAATGAGCAGTTCTTC

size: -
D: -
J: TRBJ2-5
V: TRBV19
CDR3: CASSTARGLQETQYF
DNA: TGTGCCAGTAGTACCGCCCGGGGACTCCAAGAGACCCAGTACTTC

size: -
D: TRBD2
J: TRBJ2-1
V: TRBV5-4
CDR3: CASSGTTSGRANEQFF
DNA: TGTGCCAGCAGCGGAACGACTAGCGGGAGGGCGAATGAGCAGTTCTTC

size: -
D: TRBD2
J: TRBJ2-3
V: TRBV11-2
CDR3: CASSSWTSGSTDTQYF
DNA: TGTGCCAGCAGCTCGTGGACTAGCGGTAGCACAGATACGCAGTATTTT

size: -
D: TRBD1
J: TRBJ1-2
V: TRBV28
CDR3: CASSVGQGVFGYTF
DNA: TGTGCCAGCAGCGTCGGACAGGGGGTTTTTGGCTACACCTTC

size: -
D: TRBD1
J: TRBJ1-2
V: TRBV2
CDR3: CASSQYRGLDYGYTF
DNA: TGTGCCAGCAGCCAATACAGGGGGCTTGACTATGGCTACACCTTC

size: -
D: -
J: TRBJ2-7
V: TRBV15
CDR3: CATSRDATLYEQYF
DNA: TGTGCCACCAGCAGAGACGCGACATTATACGAGCAGTACTTC

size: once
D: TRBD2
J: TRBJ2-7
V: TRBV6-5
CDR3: CASRNSGRDEYEQYF
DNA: TGTGCCAGCAGAAATAGCGGGAGAGATGAGTACGAGCAGTACTTC

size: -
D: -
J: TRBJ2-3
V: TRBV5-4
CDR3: CASSRTDSTADTQYF
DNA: TGTGCCAGCAGCCGTACTGACAGCACCGCAGATACGCAGTATTTT

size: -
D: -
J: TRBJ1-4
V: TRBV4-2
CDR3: CASSQEISATGELATNEKLFF
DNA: TGTGCCAGCAGCCAAGAAATATCGGCGACAGGCGAGCTTGCAACTAATGAAAAACTGTTTTTT

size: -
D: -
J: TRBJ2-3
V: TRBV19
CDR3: CASSDFGLLSTDTQYF
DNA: TGTGCCAGTAGTGATTTTGGACTACTCAGCACAGATACGCAGTATTTT